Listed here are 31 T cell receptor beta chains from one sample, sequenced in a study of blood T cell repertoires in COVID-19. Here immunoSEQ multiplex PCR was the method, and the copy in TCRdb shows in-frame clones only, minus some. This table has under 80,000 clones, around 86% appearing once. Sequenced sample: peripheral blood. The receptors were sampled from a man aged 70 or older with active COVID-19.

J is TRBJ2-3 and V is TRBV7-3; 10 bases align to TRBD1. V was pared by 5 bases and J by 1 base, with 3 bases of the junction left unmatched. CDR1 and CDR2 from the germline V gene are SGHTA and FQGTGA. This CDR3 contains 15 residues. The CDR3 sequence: CASSPGTGGTDTQYF. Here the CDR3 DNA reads TGTGCCAGCAGCCCCGGGACAGGGGGCACAGATACGCAGTATTTT.

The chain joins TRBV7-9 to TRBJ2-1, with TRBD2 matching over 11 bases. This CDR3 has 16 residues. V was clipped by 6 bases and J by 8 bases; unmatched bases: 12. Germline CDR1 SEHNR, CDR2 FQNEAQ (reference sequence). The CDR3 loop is CASRVAGGPEGHEQFF. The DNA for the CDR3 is TGTGCCAGCAGGGTAGCGGGAGGGCCCGAGGGGCATGAGCAGTTCTTC.

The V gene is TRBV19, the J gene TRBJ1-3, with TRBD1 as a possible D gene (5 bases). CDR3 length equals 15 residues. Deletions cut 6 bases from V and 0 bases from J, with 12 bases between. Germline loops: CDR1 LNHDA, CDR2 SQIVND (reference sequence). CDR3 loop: CASSRQTGSGNTIYF. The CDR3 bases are TGTGCCAGTAGCCGACAGACCGGCTCTGGAAACACCATATATTTT.

The CDR3 loop reads CASSPTSGRAGANVLTF. Here the CDR3 DNA reads TGTGCCAGCAGTCCGACTAGCGGGAGGGCCGGGGCCAACGTCCTGACTTTC. The rearrangement uses TRBV6-2 or TRBV6-3 and TRBJ2-6, with 14 bases matching TRBD2. J lost 4 bases, V lost 5 bases, and 4 bases had no gene match. This CDR3 is built from 17 residues. Germline values: CDR1 MNHEY, CDR2 SVGEGT.

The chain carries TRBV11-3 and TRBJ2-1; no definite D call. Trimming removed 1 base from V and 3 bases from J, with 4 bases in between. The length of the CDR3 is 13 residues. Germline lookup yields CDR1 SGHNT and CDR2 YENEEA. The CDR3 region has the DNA TGTGCCAGCAGCTTAGGAGACTACAATGAGCAGTTCTTC. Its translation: CASSLGDYNEQFF.

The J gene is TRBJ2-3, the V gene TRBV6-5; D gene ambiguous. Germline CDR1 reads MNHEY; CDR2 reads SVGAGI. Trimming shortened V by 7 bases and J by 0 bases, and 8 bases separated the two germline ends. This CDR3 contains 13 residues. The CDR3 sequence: CASTPRSTDTQYF. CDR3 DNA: TGTGCCAGCACCCCCAGGAGCACAGATACGCAGTATTTT.

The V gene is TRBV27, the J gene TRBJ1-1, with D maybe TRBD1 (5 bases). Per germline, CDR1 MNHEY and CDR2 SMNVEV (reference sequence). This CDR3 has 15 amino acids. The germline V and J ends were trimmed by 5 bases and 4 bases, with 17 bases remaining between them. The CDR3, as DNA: TGTGCCAGCAGTCCCCGGGACTTCGGGGGCACTGAAGCTTTCTTT. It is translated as CASSPRDFGGTEAFF.

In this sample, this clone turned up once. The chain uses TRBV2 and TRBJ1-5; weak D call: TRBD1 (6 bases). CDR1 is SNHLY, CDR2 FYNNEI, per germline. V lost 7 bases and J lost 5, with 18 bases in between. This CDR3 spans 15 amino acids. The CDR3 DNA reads TGTGCCAGCATGGGGGGGTCCGGGGGCGATCAGCCCCAGCATTTT. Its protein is CASMGGSGGDQPQHF.

CDR3 coding DNA: TGTGCCAGCTCACCACTCCCTACAGGGGGCTACGAGCAGTACTTC. It is translated as CASSPLPTGGYEQYF. The rearrangement links TRBV18 to TRBJ2-7, with 8 bases fitting TRBD1. The CDR3 sequence is 15 residues long. Trimming at V came to 1 base and at J to 3 bases, leaving 5 bases not matched to a gene. Germline V lookup: CDR1 KGHSH, CDR2 LQKENI.

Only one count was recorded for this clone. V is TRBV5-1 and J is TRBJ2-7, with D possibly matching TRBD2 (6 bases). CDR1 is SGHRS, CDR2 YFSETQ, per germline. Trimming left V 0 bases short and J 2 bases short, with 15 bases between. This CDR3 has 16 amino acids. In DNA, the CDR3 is TGCGCCAGCAGCTTGGTGGGGGGTTCAGGCCCCTACGAGCAGTACTTC. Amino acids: CASSLVGGSGPYEQYF.

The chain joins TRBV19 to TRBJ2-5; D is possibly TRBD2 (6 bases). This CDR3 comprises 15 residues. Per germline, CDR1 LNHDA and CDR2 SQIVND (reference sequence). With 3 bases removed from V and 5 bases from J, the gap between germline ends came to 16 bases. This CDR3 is CASSIGGRLGETQYF. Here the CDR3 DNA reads TGTGCCAGTAGTATTGGTGGGAGGCTGGGGGAGACCCAGTACTTC. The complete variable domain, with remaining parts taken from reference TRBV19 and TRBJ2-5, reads DGGITQSPKYLFRKEGQNVTLSCEQNLNHDAMYWYRQDPGQGLRLIYYSQIVNDFQKGDIAEGYSVSREKKESFPLTVTSAQKNPTAFYLCASSIGGRLGETQYFGPGTRLLVL.

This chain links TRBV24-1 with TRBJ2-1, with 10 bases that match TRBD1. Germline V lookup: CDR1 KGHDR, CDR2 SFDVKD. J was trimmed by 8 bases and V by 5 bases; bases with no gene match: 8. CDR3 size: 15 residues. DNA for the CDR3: TGTGCCACCAGTGCCCGGGACAGGGGCGGGGATGAGCAGTTCTTC. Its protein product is CATSARDRGGDEQFF.

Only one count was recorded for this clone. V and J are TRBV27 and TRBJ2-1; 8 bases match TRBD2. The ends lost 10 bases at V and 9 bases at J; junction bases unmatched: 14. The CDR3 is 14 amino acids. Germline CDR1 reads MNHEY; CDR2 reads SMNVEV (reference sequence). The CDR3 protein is CATWGLAAGGEQFF. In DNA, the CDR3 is TGTGCCACCTGGGGGCTAGCGGCGGGGGGTGAGCAGTTCTTC.

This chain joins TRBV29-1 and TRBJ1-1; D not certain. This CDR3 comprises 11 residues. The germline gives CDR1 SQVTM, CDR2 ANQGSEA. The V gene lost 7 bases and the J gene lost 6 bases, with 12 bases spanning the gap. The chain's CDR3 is CSAALAAEAFF. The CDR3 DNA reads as TGCAGCGCCGCCTTGGCAGCTGAAGCTTTCTTT.

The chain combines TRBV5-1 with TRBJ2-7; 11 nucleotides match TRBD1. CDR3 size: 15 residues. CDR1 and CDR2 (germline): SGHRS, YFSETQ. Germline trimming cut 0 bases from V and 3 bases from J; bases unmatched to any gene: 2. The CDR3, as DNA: TGCGCCAGCAGCTTGGTGGACAGGGGGCTCTACGAGCAGTACTTC. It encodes CASSLVDRGLYEQYF.

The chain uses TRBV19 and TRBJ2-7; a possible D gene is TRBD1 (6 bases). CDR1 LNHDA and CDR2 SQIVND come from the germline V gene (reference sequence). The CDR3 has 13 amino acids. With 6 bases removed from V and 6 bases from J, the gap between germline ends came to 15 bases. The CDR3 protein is CASSRGPPLEQYF. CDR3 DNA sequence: TGTGCCAGTAGCAGGGGACCACCTCTCGAGCAGTACTTC.

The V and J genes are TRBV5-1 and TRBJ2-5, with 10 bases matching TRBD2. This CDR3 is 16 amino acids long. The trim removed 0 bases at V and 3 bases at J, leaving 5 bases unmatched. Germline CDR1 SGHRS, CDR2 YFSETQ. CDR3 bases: TGCGCCAGCAGCTTGGAGGGCCTAGCGGGAGAAGAGACCCAGTACTTC. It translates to CASSLEGLAGEETQYF.

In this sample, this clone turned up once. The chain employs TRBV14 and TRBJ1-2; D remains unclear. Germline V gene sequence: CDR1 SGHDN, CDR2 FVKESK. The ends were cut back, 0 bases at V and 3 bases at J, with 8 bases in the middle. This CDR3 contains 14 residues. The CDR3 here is CASSQDRRDYGYTF. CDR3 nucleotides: TGTGCCAGCAGCCAAGATAGGAGGGACTATGGCTACACCTTC.

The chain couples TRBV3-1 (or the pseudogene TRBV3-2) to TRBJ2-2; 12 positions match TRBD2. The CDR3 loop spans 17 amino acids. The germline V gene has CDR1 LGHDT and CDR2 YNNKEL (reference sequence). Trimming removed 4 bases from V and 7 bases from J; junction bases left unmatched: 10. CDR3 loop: CASSPVLAGGSGGELFF. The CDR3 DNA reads TGTGCCAGCAGCCCCGTACTAGCGGGAGGTTCCGGCGGGGAGCTGTTTTTT.

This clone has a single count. CDR3 sequence: CAWSGGTGNQPQHF. The DNA of the CDR3 is TGTGCCTGGAGTGGGGGGACTGGCAATCAGCCCCAGCATTTT. The chain is built from TRBV30 and TRBJ1-5, with D possibly TRBD1 on 5 matching bases. Germline-derived CDR1 and CDR2 are GTSNPN and SVGIG (reference sequence). This CDR3 comprises 14 residues. V was trimmed by 1 base and J by 2 bases, leaving 9 bases between them.

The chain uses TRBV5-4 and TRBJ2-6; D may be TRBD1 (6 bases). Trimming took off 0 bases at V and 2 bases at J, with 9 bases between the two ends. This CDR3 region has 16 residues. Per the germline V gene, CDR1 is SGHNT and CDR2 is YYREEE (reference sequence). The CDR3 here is CASSLEGGAGANVLTF. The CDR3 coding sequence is TGTGCCAGCAGCTTGGAAGGGGGAGCTGGGGCCAACGTCCTGACTTTC.

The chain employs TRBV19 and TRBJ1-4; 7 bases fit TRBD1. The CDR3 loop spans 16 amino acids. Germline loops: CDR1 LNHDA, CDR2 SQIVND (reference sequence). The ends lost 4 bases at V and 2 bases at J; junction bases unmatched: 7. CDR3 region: CASSTQGGATNEKLFF. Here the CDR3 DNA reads TGTGCCAGTAGTACTCAAGGGGGCGCGACTAATGAAAAACTGTTTTTT.

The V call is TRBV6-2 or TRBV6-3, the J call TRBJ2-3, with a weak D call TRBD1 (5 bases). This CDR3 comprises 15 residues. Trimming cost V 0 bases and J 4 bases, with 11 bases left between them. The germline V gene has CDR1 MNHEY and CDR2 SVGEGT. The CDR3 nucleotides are TGTGCCAGCAGTTACTCCCTGGTAGGGGCAGATACGCAGTATTTT. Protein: CASSYSLVGADTQYF.

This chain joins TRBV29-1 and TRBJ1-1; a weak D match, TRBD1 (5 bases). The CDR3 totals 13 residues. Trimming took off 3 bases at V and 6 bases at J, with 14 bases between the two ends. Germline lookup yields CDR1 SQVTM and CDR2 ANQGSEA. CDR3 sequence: CSVDRPLGAEAFF. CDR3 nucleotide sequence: TGCAGCGTTGACAGGCCCCTAGGGGCTGAAGCTTTCTTT.

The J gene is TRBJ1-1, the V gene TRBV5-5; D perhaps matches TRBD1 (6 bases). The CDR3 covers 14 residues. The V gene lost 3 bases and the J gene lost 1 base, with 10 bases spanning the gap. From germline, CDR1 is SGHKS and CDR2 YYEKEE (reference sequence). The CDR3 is CASSSRRGNTEAFF. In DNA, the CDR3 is TGTGCCAGCAGCTCCCGCAGGGGGAACACTGAAGCTTTCTTT.

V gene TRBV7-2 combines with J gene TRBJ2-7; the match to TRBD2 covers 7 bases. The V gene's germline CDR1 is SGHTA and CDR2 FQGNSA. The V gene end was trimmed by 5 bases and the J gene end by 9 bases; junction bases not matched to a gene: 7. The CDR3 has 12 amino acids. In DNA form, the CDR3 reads TGTGCCAGCAGCCCCCTGGGGGGGATGCAGTACTTC. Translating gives CASSPLGGMQYF.

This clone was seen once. Here the CDR3 reads CASSYLEASGYNEQFF. CDR3 bases: TGTGCCAGCAGTTACCTCGAGGCTAGCGGGTACAATGAGCAGTTCTTC. The rearrangement joins TRBV6-2 or TRBV6-3 to TRBJ2-1; 8 nucleotides line up with TRBD2. The germline V gene has CDR1 MNHEY and CDR2 SVGEGT. The trim removed 2 bases at V and 4 bases at J, leaving 7 bases unmatched. The CDR3 has 16 amino acids.

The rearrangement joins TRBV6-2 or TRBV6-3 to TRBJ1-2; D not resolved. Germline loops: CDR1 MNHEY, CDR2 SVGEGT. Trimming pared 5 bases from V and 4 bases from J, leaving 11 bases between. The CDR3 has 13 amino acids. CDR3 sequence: CASSPTGIYGYTF. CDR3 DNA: TGTGCCAGCAGTCCGACGGGTATCTATGGCTACACCTTC.

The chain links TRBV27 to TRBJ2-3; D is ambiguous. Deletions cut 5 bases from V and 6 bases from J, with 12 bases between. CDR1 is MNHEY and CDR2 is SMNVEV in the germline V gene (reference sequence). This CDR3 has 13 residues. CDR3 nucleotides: TGTGCCAGCAGTCCCCCGGGTGCGGATACGCAGTATTTT. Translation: CASSPPGADTQYF.

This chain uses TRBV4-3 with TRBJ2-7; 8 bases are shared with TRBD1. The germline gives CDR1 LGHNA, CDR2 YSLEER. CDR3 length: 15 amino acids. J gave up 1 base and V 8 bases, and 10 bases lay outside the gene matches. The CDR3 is CASFLRDRLSYEQYF. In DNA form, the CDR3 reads TGCGCCAGCTTCCTGAGGGACAGGCTTTCCTACGAGCAGTACTTC.

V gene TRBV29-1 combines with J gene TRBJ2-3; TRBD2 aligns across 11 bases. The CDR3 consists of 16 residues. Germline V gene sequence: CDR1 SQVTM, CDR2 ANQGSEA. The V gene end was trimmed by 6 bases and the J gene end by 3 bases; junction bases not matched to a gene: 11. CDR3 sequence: CSVPPGGLAVTDTQYF. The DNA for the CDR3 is TGCAGCGTCCCCCCAGGGGGACTAGCGGTAACAGATACGCAGTATTTT.